This T cell receptor (beta chain) appears in the sequencing data of a study of CD8 T cells in Susac syndrome. Reverse transcription of about 0.45 to 1 ug RNA was carried out with random hexamers. Amplification of TCR beta CDR3 used immunoSEQ multiplex PCR across 54 Vbeta and 13 Jbeta. TCRdb redid the calling of the immunoSEQ multiplex PCR reads with MiXCR, one entry per CDR3 protein. The data show 160,000 or so distinct CDR3 sequences, around 95% seen once. The CDR3 extends over 17 amino acids. The ends lost 3 bases at V and 3 bases at J; junction bases unmatched: 9. Germline assignment: CDR1 MNHNS and CDR2 SASEGT. Healthy donors served as the controls. They were matched for age and sex. Both CD4+ and CD8+ T cells were negatively isolated, and TEMRA cells underwent FACS enrichment.

The specimen was CD4+ T cells from PBMCs. This clonotype was obtained from a human donor in good health. The chain couples TRBV6-1 to TRBJ1-4; 8 bases match TRBD1. The CDR3 sequence is CASSDRVSGGPNEKLFF. For the CDR3, the DNA is TGTGCCAGCAGTGACAGAGTCTCAGGGGGCCCTAATGAAAAACTGTTTTTT.